This TCR beta chain was obtained from a study of CD8+CD57+ T cells in acquired aplastic anemia. Germline CDR1 LNHDA, CDR2 SQIVND (reference sequence). Trimming took off 11 bases at V and 2 bases at J, with 13 bases between the two ends. This CDR3 region has 14 residues. This clonotype was seen ten or more times. The patients chosen for sequencing had shown expansion of CD8+CD57+ cells (detected by flow cytometry). Researchers used genomic DNA as the template to profile TCR beta VDJ and CDR3. One entry per CDR3 protein, called by TCRdb with MiXCR from the reads. The sample includes over 150,000 distinct CDR3 sequences, roughly 50% of them seen just once.

The chain links TRBV19 to TRBJ2-6, with D unresolved. This clonotype was obtained from a human donor with aplastic anemia. Material: sorted CD4+, CD8+, or CD8+CD57+ T cells (not recorded which) from PBMCs. The CDR3 DNA reads TGTGCCGCAGAGTCCATGGCTGGGGCCAACGTCCTGACTTTC. Translating gives CAAESMAGANVLTF.